This TCR beta chain was identified in a study of T cell responses to AZD1222 COVID-19 vaccine. Whole-study findings and limits: Spike-wide coverage was observed for vaccine-associated CD4 TCRs, with dominant responses at 160-218 and 743-854. Baseline seropositivity occurred in only a handful of AZD1222 recipients.

This CDR3 region has 13 residues. Trimming took off 10 bases at V and 0 bases at J, with 11 bases between the two ends. The germline CDR1 and CDR2 sequences are MNHEY and SVGAGI. The assay was immunoSEQ multiplex PCR, and TCRdb's table has in-frame clones only and misses some. The data show fewer than 150,000 clones, about nine tenths seen once. Of note for this clone: Antigen unknown.

The genes are TRBV6-5 and TRBJ2-3; D unclear. Source: peripheral blood, taken on day 0 of AZD1222 vaccination. The source of this sequence is an adult in good health. The CDR3: CATLDISTDTQYF. For the CDR3, the DNA is TGTGCCACCCTGGATATTAGCACAGATACGCAGTATTTT.